This T cell receptor (beta chain) comes out of a study of OX40 agonist ivuxolimab in advanced cancers. Broadly, across the study: Ivuxolimab was an agonistic, fully human IgG2 monoclonal antibody directed against OX40 (CD134), a costimulatory receptor. Peripheral TCRbeta sequencing was intended to test whether TCR sequence diversity was altered and clonal T-cell expansion was caused by ivuxolimab. Partial responses occurred in three dose-escalation patients: two with cutaneous melanoma and one with hepatocellular carcinoma. Of the approximately 54 dose-escalation patients, hepatocellular carcinoma was present in around 19, melanoma in roughly 15, renal cell carcinoma in 9 and head and neck cancer in 9. Prior anti-PD-1, anti-PD-L1 or anti-CTLA-4 therapy was permitted, and 40% of dose-escalation patients had received checkpoint inhibitors. Intravenous ivuxolimab was administered to patients every 2 weeks at six dose levels: 0.01, 0.1, 0.3, 1.5, 3 and 10 mg/kg. The paper covers the monotherapy dose-escalation part of the phase I ivuxolimab trial, which included N of about 51 patients. A male proportion of 70% to 90% and a mean age of around 60 years, ranging from about 20 to 85, were recorded for the dose-escalation cohort. Summary of the overall study and its limitations: In partial responders in the 0.1-3.0 mg/kg groups, normalized peripheral clonal expansion was found to be among the lowest, especially among CD8+ T cells. After ivuxolimab, CD8+ T cells had more expanded clones than CD4+ T cells on average. Low levels of normalized T-cell clonal expansion were also seen in some patients who did not respond. The antigen specificity of the clonally expanded peripheral T cells was not determined. At doses from 0.1 to 3.0 mg/kg, clonal expansion was seen in both CD4+ and CD8+ blood T cells between baseline and week 6.

Genomic DNA was extracted from sorted cells for sequencing of the TCRbeta CDR3 region. TCRbeta CDR3 regions were sequenced using the immunoSEQ Assay. The immuneACCESS repertoire file appears here via TCRdb, limited to in-frame rearrangements. These files lack a portion of the clones; in checked studies, under half of the deficit traces to unresolved V genes, and the cause of the others is not known. This sample holds about 66,000 clones; around 87% were observed only once. Together, the top ten hold around 2.2% of the sample. Patients with a history of autoimmune disease or receiving systemic immunosuppression were excluded from the trial. Peripheral blood for TCR sequencing was drawn from every dose cohort at baseline, at cycle 4 day 1 and at cycle 7 day 1. Samples came from an open-label, multicenter, first-in-human phase I dose-escalation trial of ivuxolimab. Adults with locally advanced or metastatic melanoma, renal cell carcinoma, hepatocellular carcinoma or head and neck squamous cell carcinoma were enrolled in the trial. Before TCR sequencing, CD4+ T cells and CD8+ T cells were sorted from peripheral blood as separate populations.

The CDR3 has 17 amino acids, counting the end cysteine and phenylalanine. The read is trimmed to its CDR3 DNA, 51 bases read in frame from base 1. Ends trimmed: V by 3 bases, J by 10 bases; bases unmatched to a gene: 15. CDR1 and CDR2, per the germline V gene (reference sequence), are LNHDA and SQIVND. This clone was seen more than once but under ten times. The target of this receptor is not known. Per-base qualities were not stored, and no clone one base away is much larger. Here the sequenced sample was CD4+ or CD8+ T cells sorted from blood, taken in a trial of the OX40 agonist ivuxolimab. The clonotype was recovered from an adult with an advanced solid tumor such as melanoma, head and neck, liver or kidney cancer. The rearrangement joined TRBV19 to TRBJ2-1, with 10 bases aligning to TRBD2. In nucleotides, the sequence is TGTGCCAGTAGTATGTTAGGAAGAGCGGGAGGGCTGGGCGAGCAGTTCTTC. Its amino acids are CASSMLGRAGGLGEQFF.